This T cell receptor (beta chain) was recorded in a study of beta chain features in type 1 diabetes. Since all of the isolated RNA was reverse transcribed, expressed TCRB transcripts were what got sequenced. The method was immunoSEQ multiplex PCR; TCRdb's version includes in-frame clones alone and lacks a portion of them. The sample holds hundreds of thousands of clones, roughly 31% seen once. Study-level points and caveats: VDJ junctions from type 1 diabetes patients carried fewer insertions and larger deletions.

This CDR3 region has 13 residues. Germline V gene lookup returns CDR1 SGHTA and CDR2 FQGNSA. V lost 3 bases and J lost 7, with 13 bases in between. A remark on this clone: The antigen is not known.

The J gene is TRBJ2-7, the V gene TRBV7-2; D gene uncertain. The sequencing sample was made of naive CD4+ T cells from blood. This receptor was taken from a man between 18 and 35 years old in good health. CDR3 amino acids: CASSFASSTEQYF. The CDR3 DNA reads TGTGCCAGCAGCTTTGCGTCGTCTACGGAGCAGTACTTC.